These 31 T cell receptor beta chains originate from one sample sequenced in a study of vaccination and CD4 T cells after COVID-19. Treatment in this sample: roughly 10-day PBMC culture with coronavirus spike peptide pools or control peptides (ViraFEST assay). The Oncomine TCR Beta short-read assay sequenced DNA from cultured CD4+ T cells. From the PCR reads, TCRdb called clonotypes with MiXCR, one entry per CDR3 protein. The sample contains 20,000 to 25,000 distinct CDR3 sequences, roughly half of which appear only once. No cognate antigen is known for these TCRs. Sequencing was done on a sample of CD4+ T cells from blood, cultured in vitro. These receptors were collected from a human donor who had recovered from COVID-19.

The CDR3 loop reads CASSEAESYGYTF. CDR3 bases: TGTGCCAGCAGTGAAGCAGAATCCTATGGCTACACCTTC. The genes are TRBV6-1 and TRBJ1-2; D remains unclear. The CDR3 sequence is 13 residues long. The germline V and J ends were trimmed by 0 bases and 4 bases, with 6 bases remaining between them. The germline V gene has CDR1 MNHNS and CDR2 SASEGT.

This clonotype is a singleton in its sample. The gene calls are TRBV12-3 or TRBV12-4 and TRBJ1-2; D ambiguous. Trimming removed 2 bases from V and 7 bases from J, with 11 bases in between. The CDR3 has 13 amino acids. CDR3 residues: CASSLSGGLGYTF. CDR3 nucleotides: TGTGCCAGCAGTTTATCGGGCGGCCTTGGCTACACCTTC.

This clonotype has just a few counts. CDR3 in amino acids: CASSLALYGRQGLNQPQHF. The CDR3 DNA is TGTGCCAGCAGCTTAGCGTTATACGGGAGACAGGGGCTCAATCAGCCCCAGCATTTT. The chain couples TRBV7-8 to TRBJ1-5; TRBD1 agrees at 8 bases. Germline loops: CDR1 SGHVS, CDR2 FQNEAQ. The CDR3 has 19 residues. The trim removed 0 bases at V and 3 bases at J, leaving 13 bases unmatched.

V is TRBV7-9 and J is TRBJ2-3; maybe TRBD1 (6 bases). The ends were cut back, 5 bases at V and 1 base at J, with 16 bases in the middle. Germline V CDR1 and CDR2: SEHNR, FQNEAQ (reference sequence). This CDR3 comprises 16 residues. CDR3 coding DNA: TGTGCCAGCAGCACCTACAGGGATGCCGGCACAGATACGCAGTATTTT. Its translation: CASSTYRDAGTDTQYF.

The V call is TRBV20-1, the J call TRBJ1-5, with 9 bases identical to TRBD1. Germline trimming cut 5 bases from V and 3 bases from J; bases unmatched to any gene: 5. The germline CDR1 and CDR2 sequences are DFQATT and SNEGSKA (reference sequence). This CDR3 is built from 14 residues. CDR3 DNA sequence: TGCAGTGCTTCGACAGGGGGGATCAATCAGCCCCAGCATTTT. This codes for CSASTGGINQPQHF.

This clonotype occurred a few times. This chain connects TRBV7-2 to TRBJ2-2, with D hard to call. This CDR3 contains 14 residues. Trimming left V 5 bases short and J 5 bases short, with 12 bases between. Germline CDR1 is SGHTA and CDR2 is FQGNSA. Here the CDR3 reads CASSPLLGTGELFF. The CDR3 region has the DNA TGTGCCAGCAGCCCCCTCTTAGGTACCGGGGAGCTGTTTTTT.

This sequence joins TRBV6-1 and TRBJ2-2; D ambiguous. Germline lookup yields CDR1 MNHNS and CDR2 SASEGT. Trimming shortened V by 5 bases and J by 7 bases, and 11 bases separated the two germline ends. The CDR3 has 13 residues. The CDR3 sequence: CASSHRKGGELFF. CDR3 sequence (DNA): TGTGCCAGCAGTCATCGGAAGGGCGGGGAGCTGTTTTTT.

Only a few counts were recorded for this clonotype. This chain connects TRBV11-2 to TRBJ2-3; perhaps D is TRBD1 or TRBD2 (5 bases each). Trimming shortened V by 3 bases and J by 4 bases, and 11 bases separated the two germline ends. Germline V CDR1 and CDR2: SGHAT, FQNNGV. This CDR3 is 14 amino acids long. The chain's CDR3 is CASSFPGSADTQYF. CDR3 nucleotides: TGTGCCAGCAGCTTCCCAGGGAGCGCAGATACGCAGTATTTT.

This clonotype has only a few counts. J is TRBJ1-5 and V is TRBV20-1, with unresolved D. Trimming left V 5 bases short and J 1 base short, with 9 bases between. Germline CDR1 is DFQATT and CDR2 is SNEGSKA (reference sequence). The CDR3 totals 13 residues. Here the CDR3 DNA reads TGCAGTGCTTTGGAACGAAGCAATCAGCCCCAGCATTTT. Translated, it gives CSALERSNQPQHF.

This chain joins TRBV29-1 and TRBJ2-1; 8 bases align to TRBD1. J gave up 4 bases and V 6 bases, and 11 bases lay outside the gene matches. The CDR3 length is 15 residues. Per the germline V gene, CDR1 is SQVTM and CDR2 is ANQGSEA. CDR3 region: CSVDGGTGIYNEQFF. Written as DNA, the CDR3 is TGCAGCGTAGATGGGGGGACAGGCATATACAATGAGCAGTTCTTC.

The chain uses TRBV27 and TRBJ1-1; weak D call: TRBD1 (5 bases). The CDR3 extends over 15 amino acids. Trimming took off 2 bases at V and 4 bases at J, with 14 bases between the two ends. Per the germline V gene, CDR1 is MNHEY and CDR2 is SMNVEV (reference sequence). In nucleotides, the CDR3 is TGTGCCAGCAGTTTAACTCCGGGGCTGTCCACTGAAGCTTTCTTT. It yields the protein CASSLTPGLSTEAFF.

This chain connects TRBV7-9 to TRBJ2-4, with D possibly being TRBD1 (5 bases). The CDR3 consists of 16 residues. The ends were cut back, 2 bases at V and 4 bases at J, with 15 bases in the middle. The germline V gene encodes CDR1 SEHNR and CDR2 FQNEAQ (reference sequence). CDR3 loop: CASSLFRGAPKNIQYF. Written as DNA, the CDR3 is TGTGCCAGCAGCTTATTTAGGGGCGCCCCTAAAAACATTCAGTACTTC.

This clonotype has a handful of counts. The rearrangement uses TRBV7-9 and TRBJ1-5; D is possibly TRBD1 (5 bases). There are 14 residues in the CDR3. The ends were cut back, 5 bases at V and 2 bases at J, with 10 bases in the middle. Germline V gene lookup returns CDR1 SEHNR and CDR2 FQNEAQ (reference sequence). DNA for the CDR3: TGTGCCAGCAGCATTCAGGGTGGCAATCAGCCCCAGCATTTT. This codes for CASSIQGGNQPQHF.

The table lists this clonotype with a few counts. This chain uses TRBV7-9 with TRBJ1-2; the D gene is possibly TRBD1 (5 bases). The CDR3 is 14 residues long. Trimming took off 0 bases at V and 1 base at J, with 6 bases between the two ends. The germline V gene has CDR1 SEHNR and CDR2 FQNEAQ (reference sequence). CDR3 nucleotides: TGTGCCAGCAGCTTAGCAGGGGTTAACTATGGCTACACCTTC. Translated, it gives CASSLAGVNYGYTF.

Only a few counts were recorded for this clonotype. The V and J genes are TRBV7-3 and TRBJ2-2, with 14 bases matching TRBD2. J was trimmed by 7 bases and V by 2 bases; bases with no gene match: 6. Germline CDR1 and CDR2: SGHTA and FQGTGA. The CDR3 extends over 17 amino acids. Here the CDR3 reads CASSLGLGLAGGGELFF. The CDR3 nucleotides read TGTGCCAGCAGCTTAGGACTTGGACTAGCGGGAGGCGGGGAGCTGTTTTTT.

Only a few counts were recorded for this clonotype. The chain has TRBV19 and TRBJ1-1, with D tentatively TRBD1 (6 bases). The CDR3 loop spans 12 amino acids. Per the germline V gene, CDR1 is LNHDA and CDR2 is SQIVND (reference sequence). Between the trimmed V and J ends, which lost 7 bases and 5 bases, there was a span of 11 bases. The CDR3 DNA reads as TGTGCCAGTAAGTACAGGGAAACTGAAGCTTTCTTT. This encodes CASKYRETEAFF. Filled out from reference TRBV19 and TRBJ1-1, the complete variable domain reads DGGITQSPKYLFRKEGQNVTLSCEQNLNHDAMYWYRQDPGQGLRLIYYSQIVNDFQKGDIAEGYSVSREKKESFPLTVTSAQKNPTAFYLCASKYRETEAFFGQGTRLTVV.

The chain uses TRBV5-1 and TRBJ2-3; TRBD1 aligns across 8 bases. Per the germline V gene, CDR1 is SGHRS and CDR2 is YFSETQ. The J segment lost 0 bases and the V segment lost 4 bases, leaving 4 bases of the junction unmatched. This CDR3 spans 15 amino acids. The CDR3: CASSPGGISTDTQYF. The CDR3, as DNA: TGCGCCAGCAGCCCAGGGGGCATTAGCACAGATACGCAGTATTTT. The full variable domain, with the rest looked up from reference TRBV5-1 and TRBJ2-3, is KAGVTQTPRYLIKTRGQQVTLSCSPISGHRSVSWYQQTPGQGLQFLFEYFSETQRNKGNFPGRFSGRQFSNSRSEMNVSTLELGDSALYLCASSPGGISTDTQYFGPGTRLTVL.

In nucleotides, the CDR3 is TGTGCCACCAGAGGCCGAGCTAACTATGGCTACACCTTC. Its translation is CATRGRANYGYTF. V usage is TRBV6-1 and J usage is TRBJ1-2; D is unresolved. The germline gives CDR1 MNHNS, CDR2 SASEGT. The CDR3 has 13 amino acids. V was clipped by 10 bases and J by 0 bases, with 12 bases between them.

This chain links TRBV19 with TRBJ1-2; TRBD1 might be the D (5 bases). Trimming shortened V by 4 bases and J by 3 bases, and 9 bases separated the two germline ends. The CDR3 is 13 amino acids. The germline V gene encodes CDR1 LNHDA and CDR2 SQIVND (reference sequence). The CDR3 nucleotides read TGTGCCAGTAGTAAGGGGAGGGACTATGGCTACACCTTC. Translated: CASSKGRDYGYTF.

The rearrangement uses TRBV5-4 and TRBJ2-1; D perhaps matches TRBD2 (6 bases). V lost 0 bases to trimming and J lost 6 bases, with 13 bases between them. CDR3 length equals 15 residues. Germline CDR1 reads SGHNT; CDR2 reads YYREEE (reference sequence). The CDR3 DNA sequence: TGTGCCAGCAGCTTGGTTAGCGGCGACTTCAATGAGCAGTTCTTC. Translating it yields CASSLVSGDFNEQFF.

The chain joins TRBV28 to TRBJ1-3; D is uncertain. The germline V and J ends were trimmed by 2 bases and 0 bases, with 11 bases remaining between them. The CDR3 runs 16 residues. The germline CDR1 and CDR2 sequences are MDHEN and SYDVKM. CDR3 sequence reads: CASSLGNSISGNTIYF. The CDR3 DNA is TGTGCCAGCAGTTTAGGCAACAGCATCTCTGGAAACACCATATATTTT.

This clonotype was seen only a few times. V is TRBV11-2 and J is TRBJ1-1; D is unresolved. The CDR3 runs to 13 residues. Per germline, CDR1 SGHAT and CDR2 FQNNGV. Trimming pared 2 bases from V and 1 base from J, leaving 5 bases between. DNA for the CDR3: TGTGCCAGCAGCTTAATCAGGAACACTGAAGCTTTCTTT. Its translation: CASSLIRNTEAFF.

In DNA form, the CDR3 reads TGTGCCAGCAGCCAAGGCGTGTCGTCCCAAAAACTGTTTTTT. Translated: CASSQGVSSQKLFF. The rearrangement joins TRBV6-1 to TRBJ1-4; D not resolved. The CDR3 covers 14 residues. V was pared by 6 bases and J by 9 bases, with 17 bases between. Germline CDR1 is MNHNS and CDR2 is SASEGT.

This clonotype turned up a few times. The chain recombines TRBV20-1 with TRBJ1-5; tentatively, D is TRBD1 (5 bases). The germline CDR1 and CDR2 sequences are DFQATT and SNEGSKA (reference sequence). Trimming removed 0 bases at V and 2 bases at J, with 8 bases between. The CDR3 is 14 residues long. DNA of the CDR3: TGCAGTGCTAGAGATGAACAGGGCAATCAGCCCCAGCATTTT. It codes for CSARDEQGNQPQHF.

J is TRBJ2-3 and V is TRBV15; D unresolved. This CDR3 comprises 15 residues. Between the trimmed V and J ends, which lost 1 base and 1 base, there was a span of 9 bases. Germline values: CDR1 LNHNV, CDR2 YYDKDF (reference sequence). The CDR3 coding sequence is TGTGCCACCAGCAGAGCAATTGTAGGCACAGATACGCAGTATTTT. Translated: CATSRAIVGTDTQYF.

This rearrangement joins TRBV27 to TRBJ1-1; D may be TRBD1 (5 bases). Trimming took 5 bases from V and 0 from J, leaving 13 bases between them. The CDR3 totals 15 residues. Per germline, CDR1 MNHEY and CDR2 SMNVEV (reference sequence). CDR3 protein: CASSPVGTVNTEAFF. The CDR3 bases are TGTGCCAGCAGTCCTGTTGGGACGGTGAACACTGAAGCTTTCTTT.

This clonotype was counted a few times. This chain links TRBV20-1 with TRBJ2-2; D tentatively fits TRBD1 or TRBD2 (7 bases each). This CDR3 has 18 amino acids. The germline CDR1 and CDR2 sequences are DFQATT and SNEGSKA (reference sequence). The V end was cut by 1 base, the J end by 3 bases, with 21 bases between. CDR3 DNA: TGCAGTGCTAGAGTTAAGGGGGCGGGAGTAGGGTACACCGGGGAGCTGTTTTTT. This sequence encodes CSARVKGAGVGYTGELFF.

The chain joins TRBV15 to TRBJ1-5, with a weak D call TRBD1 (6 bases). The germline V and J ends were trimmed by 7 bases and 0 bases, with 10 bases remaining between them. This CDR3 contains 14 residues. The germline V gene encodes CDR1 LNHNV and CDR2 YYDKDF (reference sequence). In DNA form, the CDR3 reads TGTGCCACCACCCAGGGGTATAGCAATCAGCCCCAGCATTTT. Amino acid sequence: CATTQGYSNQPQHF. Complete variable domain (other parts from reference TRBV15 and TRBJ1-5): DAMVIQNPRYQVTQFGKPVTLSCSQTLNHNVMYWYQQKSSQAPKLLFHYYDKDFNNEADTPDNFQSRRPNTSFCFLDIRSPGLGDTAMYLCATTQGYSNQPQHFGDGTRLSIL.

This clonotype was counted between two and nine times. The chain joins TRBV7-8 to TRBJ1-5, with D perhaps TRBD1 (6 bases). Germline CDR1 and CDR2: SGHVS and FQNEAQ. V was pared by 1 base and J by 3 bases, with 10 bases between. The CDR3 is made up of 15 amino acids. This CDR3 reads CASSLVGGANQPQHF. CDR3 nucleotide sequence: TGTGCCAGCAGCTTAGTGGGGGGGGCCAATCAGCCCCAGCATTTT. Full variable domain (rest looked up from reference TRBV7-8 and TRBJ1-5): GAGVSQSPRYKVAKRGQDVALRCDPISGHVSLFWYQQALGQGPEFLTYFQNEAQLDKSGLPSDRFFAERPEGSVSTLKIQRTQQEDSAVYLCASSLVGGANQPQHFGDGTRLSIL.

There are a few counts of this clonotype. At one end the junction does not follow the germline gene, possibly because of a read error. The genes are TRBV7-9 and TRBJ1-2; 7 nucleotides align to TRBD1. The CDR3 has 12 amino acids. Germline values: CDR1 SEHNR, CDR2 FQNEAQ (reference sequence). CDR3 nucleotide sequence: TGTGCCAGCAGCCCCAACAGGGGCGGGACGTCCTTC. The encoded protein is CASSPNRGGTSF.

The chain employs TRBV6-2 or TRBV6-3 and TRBJ1-1; 9 bases align to TRBD1. Germline CDR1 reads MNHEY; CDR2 reads SVGEGT. The ends lost 5 bases at V and 6 bases at J; junction bases unmatched: 7. The CDR3 is made up of 14 amino acids. CDR3 sequence (DNA): TGTGCCAGCAGTGACCGGGACAGGGTACCTGAAGCTTTCTTT. The encoded protein is CASSDRDRVPEAFF.